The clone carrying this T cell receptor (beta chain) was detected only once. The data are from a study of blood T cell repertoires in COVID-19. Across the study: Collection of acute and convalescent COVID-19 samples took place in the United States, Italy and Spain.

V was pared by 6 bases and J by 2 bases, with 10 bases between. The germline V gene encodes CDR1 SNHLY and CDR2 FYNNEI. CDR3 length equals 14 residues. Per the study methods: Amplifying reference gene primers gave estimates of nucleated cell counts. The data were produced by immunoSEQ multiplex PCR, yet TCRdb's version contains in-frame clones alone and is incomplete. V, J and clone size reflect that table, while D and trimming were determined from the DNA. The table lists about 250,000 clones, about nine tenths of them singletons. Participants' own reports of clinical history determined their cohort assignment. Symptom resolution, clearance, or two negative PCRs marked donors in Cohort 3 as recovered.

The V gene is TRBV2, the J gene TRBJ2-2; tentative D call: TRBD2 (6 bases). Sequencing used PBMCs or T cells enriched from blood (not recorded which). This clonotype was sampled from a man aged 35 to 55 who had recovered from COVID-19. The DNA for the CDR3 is TGTGCCAGCAGACGCGGGGATAACACCGGGGAGCTGTTTTTT. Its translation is CASRRGDNTGELFF.